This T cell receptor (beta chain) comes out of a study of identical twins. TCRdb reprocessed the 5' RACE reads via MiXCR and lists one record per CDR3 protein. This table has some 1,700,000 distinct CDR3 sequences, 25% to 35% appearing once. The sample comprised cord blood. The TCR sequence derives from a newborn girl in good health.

CDR3 nucleotide sequence: TGTGCCAGCAGCGTGAGCGGGGGCACTAGCACAGATACGCAGTATTTT. This encodes CASSVSGGTSTDTQYF. V is TRBV9 and J is TRBJ2-3; 8 bases match TRBD2. Looked up from germline, CDR1 is SGDLS and CDR2 is YYNGEE. Germline trimming cut 2 bases from V and 0 bases from J; bases unmatched to any gene: 5. The CDR3 loop spans 16 amino acids.